This T cell receptor (beta chain) was identified during a study of blood T cell repertoires in COVID-19. For the study at large: Sites across the United States, Italy and Spain contributed samples from acute and convalescent COVID-19.

TCRdb's copy holds only in-frame clones and misses some; the assay was immunoSEQ multiplex PCR. The table has approximately 230,000 clones, about four fifths seen once; the top ten hold about 5.7%. This clone was seen once. Germline V gene lookup returns CDR1 LGHDT and CDR2 YNNKEL (reference sequence). Trimming stripped 4 bases from V and 2 bases from J, with 14 bases between. There are 16 residues in the CDR3. The genes are TRBV3-1 (or the pseudogene TRBV3-2) and TRBJ2-2, with a tentative D call TRBD1 (5 bases). The receptor was derived from an elderly man with acute or convalescent COVID-19. Input material: peripheral blood. CDR3 protein: CASSLRHRGNTGELFF. CDR3 bases: TGTGCCAGCAGCCTACGACATAGGGGAAACACCGGGGAGCTGTTTTTT.